A single T cell receptor beta chain is shown here with its context. No antigen is known for it. Distinct nucleotide sequences in the sample also encode this CDR3. Only CD45RO-negative cells positively selected for CCR7 counted as naive CD8 cells, so terminally differentiated effector memory CD45RA+ cells were excluded. This sample was taken from a study of shared clonotypes between healthy human individuals. General study results and limits: Rarefaction gave evidence that sorted-subset sequencing remained incomplete despite large depth. Shared across a handful of donors were around 5% of the naive CD4 clonotypes.

V lost 6 bases and J lost 2, with 11 bases in between. This CDR3 spans 12 amino acids. Germline CDR1 reads SQVTM; CDR2 reads ANQGSEA. Once extracted for a subset, genomic DNA was divided evenly among several immunoSEQ plates. Sorted-subset replicate PCR reactions were performed with 200 ng DNA, corresponding to roughly 30,000 T cell genomes. Here immunoSEQ multiplex PCR was the method, and the copy in TCRdb shows in-frame clones only, minus some. In the table there are 550,000 to 600,000 clones, more than 95% of which are singletons. Sequenced input: naive CD8+ T cells sorted from blood. The chain is built from TRBV29-1 and TRBJ2-7, with a possible D match to TRBD1 (6 bases). The sequence came from a young man in good health. The CDR3 DNA reads as TGCAGCGTCGAGGGGGACCCCTACGAGCAGTACTTC. It yields the protein CSVEGDPYEQYF.